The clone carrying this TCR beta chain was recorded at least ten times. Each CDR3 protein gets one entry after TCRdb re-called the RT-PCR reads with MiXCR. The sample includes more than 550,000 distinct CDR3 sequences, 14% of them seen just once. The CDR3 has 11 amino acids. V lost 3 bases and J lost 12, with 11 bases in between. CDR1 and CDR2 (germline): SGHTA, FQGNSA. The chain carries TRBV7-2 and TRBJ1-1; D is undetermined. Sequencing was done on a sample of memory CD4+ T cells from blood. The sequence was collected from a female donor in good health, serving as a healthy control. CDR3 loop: CASSFSVKPFF. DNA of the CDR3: TGTGCCAGCAGCTTCTCTGTCAAGCCTTTCTTT.